This T cell receptor (beta chain) was identified in a study of Ad26.COV2.S vaccination and SARS-CoV-2 variants. The overall study: Donor was in the COV1001 Ad26.COV2.S trial arm.

Assay used: immunoSEQ multiplex PCR; TCRdb lists only in-frame clones, some missing. Of some 240,000 clones in the sample, approximately 90% were seen once. Specified treatment: approximately 18 received Ad26.COV2.S at low or high dose, single or two shots; about 5 received placebo; per-sample allocation not given. The investigators took samples on day 63 after the first vaccine or placebo injection. Ad26.COV2.S expressed prefusion-stabilized spike from the original Wuhan strain. CDR1 LNHNV and CDR2 YYDKDF come from the germline V gene (reference sequence). Germline trimming cut 0 bases from V and 6 bases from J; bases unmatched to any gene: 13. This CDR3 spans 17 amino acids.

The chain recombines TRBV15 with TRBJ1-2, with 7 bases aligning to TRBD1. The material was peripheral blood, obtained in a trial of Ad26.COV2.S vaccine versus placebo. The source is a person aged 18 to 59 who received the Ad26.COV2.S COVID-19 vaccine or a placebo. The CDR3 is CATSRDRGQIVLNGYTF. The DNA for the CDR3 is TGTGCCACCAGCAGAGATCGGGGACAGATAGTCCTAAATGGCTACACCTTC.